Below are 27 T cell receptor beta chains sequenced from a single sample in a study of cytomegalovirus exposure and HLA in healthy donors. PCR employed 60 Vbeta and 13 Jbeta primers. TCRdb keeps only in-frame clones here, not all; method: immunoSEQ multiplex PCR. The sample has about 180,000 clones, about 80% seen once; the top ten hold around 0.52%. Source material: PBMCs. The receptors derive from a woman aged 50 to 60 in good health and CMV-seronegative.

J is TRBJ2-7 and V is TRBV7-6, with 9 positions matching TRBD1. This CDR3 comprises 14 residues. The germline CDR1 and CDR2 sequences are SGHVS and FNYEAQ. V shed 5 bases, J shed 4 bases, and the junction held 6 bases outside the gene matches. The CDR3 DNA follows: TGTGCCAGCAGCCGGGACAGGGTGGATTACGAGCAGTACTTC. This sequence encodes CASSRDRVDYEQYF.

The V and J genes are TRBV7-8 and TRBJ2-1; 13 bases line up with TRBD2. The CDR3 sequence is 17 residues long. CDR1 is SGHVS and CDR2 is FQNEAQ in the germline V gene. V was clipped by 0 bases and J by 5 bases; unmatched bases: 4. The CDR3 sequence is CASSLAPGTSGNNEQFF. CDR3 DNA sequence: TGTGCCAGCAGCTTAGCGCCAGGGACTAGCGGGAACAATGAGCAGTTCTTC.

A few counts support this clone. The V call is TRBV6-6, the J call TRBJ2-5; 11 bases map to TRBD1. Germline V lookup: CDR1 MNHNY, CDR2 SVGAGI (reference sequence). The CDR3 spans 16 residues. J gave up 5 bases and V 2 bases, and 7 bases lay outside the gene matches. The CDR3: CASSYGTGGRVETQYF. The CDR3 region has the DNA TGTGCCAGCAGTTACGGGACAGGGGGTAGGGTGGAGACCCAGTACTTC.

A few counts support this clone. The CDR3 DNA reads TGTGCCAGCAGCTTAGGTGCTAGCGGTTACTCCTACGAGCAGTACTTC. Amino acid sequence: CASSLGASGYSYEQYF. The V and J genes are TRBV7-8 and TRBJ2-7; 7 bases agree with TRBD2. Losses at the gene ends were 1 base for V and 0 bases for J; bases not matched to a gene: 6. This CDR3 is 16 amino acids long. Germline CDR1 SGHVS, CDR2 FQNEAQ.

This chain uses TRBV15 with TRBJ1-2, with 7 positions matching TRBD1. The CDR3 totals 14 residues. Germline V gene lookup returns CDR1 LNHNV and CDR2 YYDKDF (reference sequence). Germline trimming cut 5 bases from V and 4 bases from J; bases unmatched to any gene: 7. CDR3 in DNA: TGTGCCACCAGCCCGGCGGGACAGCCCTATGGCTACACCTTC. It codes for CATSPAGQPYGYTF.

This chain connects TRBV5-4 to TRBJ2-4; maybe TRBD1 (6 bases). V gave up 6 bases and J gave up 1 base, with 20 bases separating them. The germline V gene has CDR1 SGHNT and CDR2 YYREEE (reference sequence). The CDR3 totals 17 residues. CDR3 DNA sequence: TGTGCCAGCACCGTGTCACAGGGATTTTTGGCCAAAAACATTCAGTACTTC. It encodes CASTVSQGFLAKNIQYF.

This chain joins TRBV4-3 and TRBJ1-2, with TRBD1 identical over 9 bases. The V gene's germline CDR1 is LGHNA and CDR2 YSLEER. CDR3 size: 15 residues. Trimming took 1 base from V and 3 from J; bases not matched to a gene: 3. The CDR3 protein is CASSQVWTGDYGYTF. The DNA for the CDR3 is TGCGCCAGCAGCCAAGTCTGGACAGGGGACTATGGCTACACCTTC.

The chain couples TRBV19 to TRBJ2-5, with D maybe TRBD2 (5 bases). Per the germline V gene, CDR1 is LNHDA and CDR2 is SQIVND (reference sequence). CDR3 length: 17 amino acids. Trimming left V 0 bases short and J 5 bases short, with 19 bases between. The CDR3 sequence is CASSIDHYPGETETQYF. DNA for the CDR3: TGTGCCAGTAGTATAGACCACTATCCTGGGGAGACCGAGACCCAGTACTTC. The full variable domain, with the rest looked up from reference TRBV19 and TRBJ2-5, is DGGITQSPKYLFRKEGQNVTLSCEQNLNHDAMYWYRQDPGQGLRLIYYSQIVNDFQKGDIAEGYSVSREKKESFPLTVTSAQKNPTAFYLCASSIDHYPGETETQYFGPGTRLLVL.

This clone turned up a few times. The V gene is TRBV6-6, the J gene TRBJ1-4; 9 nucleotides match TRBD1. Germline V lookup: CDR1 MNHNY, CDR2 SVGAGI (reference sequence). V dropped 7 bases and J dropped 6; count of bases not matched to a gene: 3. The CDR3 extends over 13 amino acids. The DNA for the CDR3 is TGTGCCAGCAAACAGGGGGCGTATGAAAAACTGTTTTTT. Translating gives CASKQGAYEKLFF.

The chain joins TRBV28 to TRBJ1-2; unclear D gene. Trimming took 7 bases from V and 2 from J, leaving 11 bases between them. The germline V gene has CDR1 MDHEN and CDR2 SYDVKM. CDR3 length: 13 residues. CDR3 residues: CASNHFANYGYTF. CDR3 nucleotides: TGTGCCAGCAATCATTTCGCGAACTATGGCTACACCTTC.

The chain joins TRBV4-1 to TRBJ2-7; possible D gene TRBD2, 6 bases. The CDR3 has 15 residues. Trimming left V 4 bases short and J 0 bases short, with 13 bases between. Germline CDR1 MGHRA, CDR2 YSYEKL. The DNA for the CDR3 is TGCGCCAGCAGCCGACTAGGTCGCGCCTCCTACGAGCAGTACTTC. This translates into CASSRLGRASYEQYF.

This chain links TRBV6-5 with TRBJ1-2; D is uncertain. The CDR3 is made up of 12 amino acids. Germline V lookup: CDR1 MNHEY, CDR2 SVGAGI. V lost 6 bases and J 7 bases, leaving 12 bases between the germline ends. CDR3 bases: TGTGCCAGCAGGGCCGCCTTTCTTGGCTACACCTTC. It codes for CASRAAFLGYTF.

The chain links TRBV19 to TRBJ2-3; 9 bases match TRBD2. Germline values: CDR1 LNHDA, CDR2 SQIVND (reference sequence). There are 18 residues in the CDR3. Unmatched junction bases numbered 14, after V lost 5 bases and J lost 2 bases. CDR3 region: CASSGPAGGLMDTDTQYF. The CDR3 coding sequence is TGTGCCAGTAGTGGACCAGCGGGGGGCCTAATGGACACAGATACGCAGTATTTT.

This clone has a single count. The rearrangement uses TRBV25-1 and TRBJ1-1; 9 bases fit TRBD1. The CDR3 contains 15 residues. V was pared by 7 bases and J by 1 base, with 7 bases of the junction left unmatched. Germline V gives CDR1 MGHDK, CDR2 SYGVNS. The CDR3 sequence: CASTNRGLWNTEAFF. CDR3 coding DNA: TGTGCCAGCACCAACAGGGGGCTCTGGAACACTGAAGCTTTCTTT.

The rearrangement joins TRBV5-1 to TRBJ2-1, with 9 positions matching TRBD1. In germline, CDR1 is SGHRS, CDR2 YFSETQ. The CDR3 spans 14 residues. V was clipped by 5 bases and J by 8 bases; unmatched bases: 8. This CDR3 is CASRWTGAMYEQFF. For the CDR3, the DNA is TGCGCCAGCAGATGGACAGGGGCGATGTATGAGCAGTTCTTC.

This rearrangement joins TRBV5-4 to TRBJ2-3; 12 bases match TRBD2. Unmatched junction bases numbered 7, after V lost 4 bases and J lost 4 bases. The CDR3 totals 16 residues. Germline CDR1 and CDR2: SGHNT and YYREEE (reference sequence). The CDR3 loop is CASSETSGRLADTQYF. CDR3 coding DNA: TGTGCCAGCAGCGAGACTAGCGGGAGATTGGCAGATACGCAGTATTTT.

J is TRBJ2-3 and V is TRBV2; D gene ambiguous. There are 14 residues in the CDR3. The germline V gene has CDR1 SNHLY and CDR2 FYNNEI. Deletions cut 4 bases from V and 2 bases from J, with 10 bases between. CDR3 residues: CASSGTTHTDTQYF. The DNA of the CDR3 is TGTGCCAGCAGTGGAACCACACACACAGATACGCAGTATTTT.

The V gene is TRBV28, the J gene TRBJ2-7, with TRBD2 matching 14 bases. The V and J ends lost 6 bases and 2 bases, in that order; junction bases with no gene match: 3. Germline V gene lookup returns CDR1 MDHEN and CDR2 SYDVKM. The CDR3 covers 15 residues. CDR3 protein: CASSWGLAGAYEQYF. CDR3 coding DNA: TGTGCCAGCAGCTGGGGACTAGCGGGAGCCTACGAGCAGTACTTC. The whole variable domain, filled in from reference TRBV28 and TRBJ2-7, reads DVKVTQSSRYLVKRTGEKVFLECVQDMDHENMFWYRQDPGLGLRLIYFSYDVKMKEKGDIPEGYSVSREKKERFSLILESASTNQTSMYLCASSWGLAGAYEQYFGPGTRLTVT.

The chain joins TRBV19 to TRBJ1-2, with TRBD1 matching over 10 bases. V shed 5 bases, J shed 2 bases, and the junction held 5 bases outside the gene matches. The CDR3 sequence is 15 residues long. Germline V gene lookup returns CDR1 LNHDA and CDR2 SQIVND (reference sequence). CDR3 residues: CASSVQTGGNYGYTF. CDR3 nucleotides: TGTGCCAGTAGTGTCCAGACAGGGGGCAACTATGGCTACACCTTC.

This clone was recorded once. The junction does not match germline at one end; this may be a read error. The chain links TRBV27 to TRBJ1-5, with D possibly TRBD1 on 5 matching bases. Looked up from germline, CDR1 is MNHEY and CDR2 is SMNVEV (reference sequence). This CDR3 comprises 15 residues. CDR3 amino acids: CAGRRGSDSNQPQHF. The CDR3 bases are TGTGCCGGCAGAAGGGGCAGCGATAGCAATCAGCCCCAGCATTTT.

The genes are TRBV27 and TRBJ2-4; D call uncertain. The V gene's germline CDR1 is MNHEY and CDR2 SMNVEV (reference sequence). The V and J ends lost 3 bases and 3 bases respectively, with 12 bases between them. The CDR3 spans 15 residues. CDR3 loop: CASSFSGSFKNIQYF. For the CDR3, the DNA is TGTGCCAGCAGTTTTTCGGGTTCATTCAAAAACATTCAGTACTTC.

This clone was observed once. The V and J genes are TRBV9 and TRBJ2-3, with 7 positions matching TRBD1. Germline values: CDR1 SGDLS, CDR2 YYNGEE. The CDR3 spans 14 residues. The CDR3 reads CGVPNRGGTDTQYF. The CDR3 region has the DNA TGTGGAGTACCCAACAGGGGTGGCACAGATACGCAGTATTTT. The variable domain in full, with the rest retrieved from reference TRBV9 and TRBJ2-3, is DSGVTQTPKHLITATGQRVTLRCSPRSGDLSVYWYQQSLDQGLQFLIQYYNGEERAKGNILERFSAQQFPDLHSELNLSSLELGDSALYFCGVPNRGGTDTQYFGPGTRLTVL.

The table lists this clone with a few counts. The chain combines TRBV2 with TRBJ2-1; 8 bases align to TRBD1. The CDR3 is made up of 16 amino acids. Germline CDR1 is SNHLY and CDR2 is FYNNEI. With 5 bases clipped from V and 4 bases from J, the junction kept 10 bases outside the gene matches. The CDR3 loop is CASSPLDRDLYNEQFF. The CDR3 DNA sequence: TGTGCCAGCAGTCCCTTGGACAGGGATTTGTACAATGAGCAGTTCTTC.

This rearrangement joins TRBV18 to TRBJ1-5, with D possibly TRBD1 on 6 matching bases. This CDR3 has 16 amino acids. Between the trimmed V and J ends, which lost 1 base and 3 bases, there was a span of 13 bases. CDR1 and CDR2 from the germline V gene are KGHSH and LQKENI. CDR3 nucleotides: TGTGCCAGCTCACCACAAGACAGGACCCTCAATCAGCCCCAGCATTTT. Amino acids: CASSPQDRTLNQPQHF.

This clone was seen a single time. V gene TRBV9 combines with J gene TRBJ1-2; tentatively, D is TRBD1 (5 bases). The germline gives CDR1 SGDLS, CDR2 YYNGEE. There are 14 residues in the CDR3. V lost 2 bases, J lost 7 bases, and 15 bases lay in between. The CDR3 here is CASSVFSRATGYTF. CDR3 in DNA: TGTGCCAGCAGCGTCTTTTCCAGGGCGACTGGCTACACCTTC. Together with reference TRBV9 and TRBJ1-2, the CDR3 gives the full variable domain: DSGVTQTPKHLITATGQRVTLRCSPRSGDLSVYWYQQSLDQGLQFLIQYYNGEERAKGNILERFSAQQFPDLHSELNLSSLELGDSALYFCASSVFSRATGYTFGSGTRLTVV.

The chain employs TRBV27 and TRBJ1-5; 9 bases line up with TRBD1. Germline CDR1 reads MNHEY; CDR2 reads SMNVEV (reference sequence). This CDR3 has 16 amino acids. With V trimmed by 4 bases and J by 6 bases, 10 bases remained unmatched. CDR3 DNA: TGTGCCAGCAGTTCGGGGGTCGACAGGGGGGGTCAGCCCCAGCATTTT. Its translation is CASSSGVDRGGQPQHF.

This chain joins TRBV28 and TRBJ2-7; D unclear. This CDR3 has 14 amino acids. CDR1 is MDHEN and CDR2 is SYDVKM in the germline V gene. V dropped 2 bases and J dropped 3 bases, with 11 bases sitting between them. The CDR3 DNA follows: TGTGCCAGCAGTTTAGCGAACAGTCTCTACGAGCAGTACTTC. It encodes CASSLANSLYEQYF. Full variable domain (rest looked up from reference TRBV28 and TRBJ2-7): DVKVTQSSRYLVKRTGEKVFLECVQDMDHENMFWYRQDPGLGLRLIYFSYDVKMKEKGDIPEGYSVSREKKERFSLILESASTNQTSMYLCASSLANSLYEQYFGPGTRLTVT.